The rows below give T cell receptor beta chains drawn from one sample of a study of identical twins. Via MiXCR, TCRdb re-called the 5' RACE reads, giving one row per CDR3 protein. This sample has about 340,000 distinct CDR3 sequences, with approximately 13% found just once. This sample also appeared in a second study, on yellow fever vaccine responses in identical twins.

The sample was CD8+ T cells sorted from blood. These receptor sequences come from a woman in her late teens or twenties in good health. The CDR3 runs from the conserved cysteine through the conserved F or W. The D gene is left open where the match is weak. The size field is filled for only some rows; it gives once, few, many or a size class.

D gene: NA; J gene: TRBJ2-2; V gene: TRBV28; clone size: few; CDR3 protein: CASSFATENTGELFF; CDR3 DNA: TGTGCCAGCAGTTTCGCGACAGAGAACACCGGGGAGCTGTTTTTT
D gene: TRBD2; J gene: TRBJ2-1; V gene: TRBV13; clone size: NA; CDR3 protein: CASSLVASGADNEQFF; CDR3 DNA: TGTGCCAGCAGCTTAGTCGCTAGCGGGGCTGACAATGAGCAGTTCTTC
D gene: NA; J gene: TRBJ2-3; V gene: TRBV5-1; clone size: NA; CDR3 protein: CASSWSPGLGDTQYF; CDR3 DNA: TGCGCCAGCAGCTGGTCCCCGGGGCTAGGAGATACGCAGTATTTT
D gene: TRBD2; J gene: TRBJ2-1; V gene: TRBV20-1; clone size: NA; CDR3 protein: CSARDESGGAYNEQFF; CDR3 DNA: TGCAGTGCTAGAGATGAGAGCGGGGGGGCCTACAATGAGCAGTTCTTC
D gene: NA; J gene: TRBJ2-7; V gene: TRBV12-3/TRBV12-4; clone size: NA; CDR3 protein: CASSLPGRLQYF; CDR3 DNA: TGTGCCAGCAGTTTACCGGGACGTCTGCAGTACTTC
D gene: TRBD1; J gene: TRBJ1-5; V gene: TRBV3-1; clone size: few; CDR3 protein: CASSPGTGDLEPQHF; CDR3 DNA: TGTGCCAGCAGTCCCGGGACAGGGGATCTGGAGCCCCAGCATTTT
D gene: NA; J gene: TRBJ2-7; V gene: TRBV3-1; clone size: NA; CDR3 protein: CASSQRDRTYEQYF; CDR3 DNA: TGTGCCAGCAGCCAGCGGGACCGCACCTACGAGCAGTACTTC
D gene: NA; J gene: TRBJ2-6; V gene: TRBV5-5; clone size: NA; CDR3 protein: CASSLPSGANVLTF; CDR3 DNA: TGTGCCAGCAGCCTTCCCTCTGGGGCCAACGTCCTGACTTTC
D gene: TRBD2; J gene: TRBJ2-4; V gene: TRBV29-1; clone size: many; CDR3 protein: CSVAGLAGAPEDIQYF; CDR3 DNA: TGCAGCGTTGCCGGACTAGCGGGAGCCCCCGAAGACATTCAGTACTTC
D gene: NA; J gene: TRBJ2-1; V gene: TRBV5-1; clone size: many; CDR3 protein: CASSLVRASPYNEQFF; CDR3 DNA: TGCGCCAGCAGCTTGGTTCGAGCCAGCCCCTACAATGAGCAGTTCTTC
D gene: NA; J gene: TRBJ2-3; V gene: TRBV29-1; clone size: many; CDR3 protein: CSVEVGGSTDTQYF; CDR3 DNA: TGCAGCGTTGAAGTTGGCGGGAGCACAGATACGCAGTATTTT
D gene: NA; J gene: TRBJ2-1; V gene: TRBV27; clone size: many; CDR3 protein: CASSPKPLAYYEQFF; CDR3 DNA: TGTGCCAGCAGTCCCAAACCTCTAGCGTACTATGAGCAGTTCTTC
D gene: NA; J gene: TRBJ2-3; V gene: TRBV5-6; clone size: NA; CDR3 protein: CASSLEEGFPTDTQYF; CDR3 DNA: TGTGCCAGCAGCTTGGAGGAGGGGTTCCCCACAGATACGCAGTATTTT
D gene: NA; J gene: TRBJ2-1; V gene: TRBV5-1; clone size: many; CDR3 protein: CASSSPRTRSYNEQFF; CDR3 DNA: TGCGCCAGCAGCTCCCCCCGGACTCGTTCCTACAATGAGCAGTTCTTC
D gene: NA; J gene: TRBJ1-1; V gene: TRBV7-9; clone size: NA; CDR3 protein: CASSLVNQIALNTEAFF; CDR3 DNA: TGTGCCAGCAGCTTAGTTAACCAGATAGCCTTGAACACTGAAGCTTTCTTT
D gene: TRBD1; J gene: TRBJ1-2; V gene: TRBV3-1; clone size: few; CDR3 protein: CASSKDRGPIYYGYTF; CDR3 DNA: TGTGCCAGCAGCAAGGACAGGGGGCCAATTTACTATGGCTACACCTTC
D gene: NA; J gene: TRBJ1-2; V gene: TRBV5-6; clone size: many; CDR3 protein: CASSLEEYGYTF; CDR3 DNA: TGTGCCAGCAGCTTGGAGGAGTATGGCTACACCTTC
D gene: TRBD1; J gene: TRBJ2-5; V gene: TRBV14; clone size: NA; CDR3 protein: CASSQSGRTGQETQYF; CDR3 DNA: TGTGCCAGCAGCCAATCGGGCCGGACAGGGCAAGAGACCCAGTACTTC
D gene: NA; J gene: TRBJ1-2; V gene: TRBV12-3/TRBV12-4; clone size: few; CDR3 protein: CASSPGTFYGYTF; CDR3 DNA: TGTGCCAGCAGTCCCGGGACCTTCTATGGCTACACCTTC
D gene: TRBD1; J gene: TRBJ2-7; V gene: TRBV7-9; clone size: NA; CDR3 protein: CASSHRDRTYEQYF; CDR3 DNA: TGTGCCAGCAGCCACCGGGACAGAACCTACGAGCAGTACTTC
D gene: NA; J gene: TRBJ2-1; V gene: TRBV24-1; clone size: few; CDR3 protein: CATSDSVPNSYNEQFF; CDR3 DNA: TGTGCCACCAGTGATAGCGTACCGAACTCCTACAATGAGCAGTTCTTC
D gene: NA; J gene: TRBJ2-7; V gene: TRBV5-5; clone size: many; CDR3 protein: CASSRWGVNNYEQYF; CDR3 DNA: TGTGCCAGCAGCCGATGGGGGGTCAATAACTACGAGCAGTACTTC
D gene: NA; J gene: TRBJ2-6; V gene: TRBV7-9; clone size: few; CDR3 protein: CASRPPGEGSSGANVLTF; CDR3 DNA: TGTGCCAGCAGGCCCCCAGGGGAAGGAAGCTCTGGGGCCAACGTCCTGACTTTC
D gene: NA; J gene: TRBJ1-1; V gene: TRBV7-9; clone size: NA; CDR3 protein: CVNRAASTEAFF; CDR3 DNA: TGTGTCAACAGGGCCGCCAGCACTGAAGCTTTCTTT
D gene: TRBD2; J gene: TRBJ2-1; V gene: TRBV7-9; clone size: NA; CDR3 protein: CASSQGLAGGHEQFF; CDR3 DNA: TGTGCCAGCAGCCAGGGACTAGCGGGGGGGCATGAGCAGTTCTTC
D gene: NA; J gene: TRBJ2-1; V gene: TRBV20-1; clone size: few; CDR3 protein: CSARLASPIYNEQFF; CDR3 DNA: TGCAGTGCTAGACTCGCATCCCCTATTTACAATGAGCAGTTCTTC
D gene: TRBD2; J gene: TRBJ2-3; V gene: TRBV4-1; clone size: few; CDR3 protein: CASSQAGLAGSTDTQYF; CDR3 DNA: TGCGCCAGCAGCCAAGCGGGACTAGCGGGTAGCACAGATACGCAGTATTTT
D gene: TRBD1; J gene: TRBJ2-7; V gene: TRBV20-1; clone size: NA; CDR3 protein: CSARVRDRGVYEQYF; CDR3 DNA: TGCAGTGCTAGAGTCCGTGACAGGGGGGTTTACGAGCAGTACTTC
D gene: TRBD1; J gene: TRBJ1-3; V gene: TRBV24-1; clone size: many; CDR3 protein: CATQGDLGNTIYF; CDR3 DNA: TGTGCCACTCAGGGGGATCTCGGAAACACCATATATTTT
D gene: TRBD1; J gene: TRBJ2-7; V gene: TRBV14; clone size: NA; CDR3 protein: CASSQVDRGTTYEQYF; CDR3 DNA: TGTGCCAGCAGTCAAGTCGACAGGGGGACAACCTACGAGCAGTACTTC
D gene: NA; J gene: TRBJ2-2; V gene: TRBV13; clone size: NA; CDR3 protein: CASSLGQGRKTGELFF; CDR3 DNA: TGTGCCAGCAGCTTAGGGCAGGGTCGGAAAACCGGGGAGCTGTTTTTT
D gene: NA; J gene: TRBJ2-3; V gene: TRBV9; clone size: NA; CDR3 protein: CASSVGSPALDTQYF; CDR3 DNA: TGTGCCAGCAGCGTAGGGAGCCCCGCACTAGATACGCAGTATTTT
D gene: TRBD2; J gene: TRBJ2-1; V gene: TRBV7-2; clone size: NA; CDR3 protein: CASRLASGGAVDEQFF; CDR3 DNA: TGTGCCAGCAGACTGGCTAGCGGGGGGGCCGTCGATGAGCAGTTCTTC
D gene: NA; J gene: TRBJ1-3; V gene: TRBV12-3/TRBV12-4; clone size: many; CDR3 protein: CASSLGTMGNTIYF; CDR3 DNA: TGTGCCAGCAGTTTGGGCACCATGGGAAACACCATATATTTT
D gene: NA; J gene: TRBJ1-2; V gene: TRBV4-1; clone size: many; CDR3 protein: CASSQAQGPNYGYTF; CDR3 DNA: TGCGCCAGCAGCCAAGCCCAGGGCCCTAACTATGGCTACACCTTC
D gene: TRBD1; J gene: TRBJ2-1; V gene: TRBV7-9; clone size: NA; CDR3 protein: CASSPTGTGFFF; CDR3 DNA: TGTGCCAGCAGCCCAACCGGGACAGGGTTTTTCTTC
D gene: TRBD1; J gene: TRBJ2-5; V gene: TRBV12-3/TRBV12-4; clone size: many; CDR3 protein: CASSFRTGTETQYF; CDR3 DNA: TGTGCCAGCAGTTTTCGGACAGGGACGGAGACCCAGTACTTC
D gene: NA; J gene: TRBJ2-2; V gene: TRBV12-3/TRBV12-4; clone size: few; CDR3 protein: CASSGSHGRDGELFF; CDR3 DNA: TGTGCCAGCAGCGGATCGCACGGACGGGACGGGGAGCTGTTTTTT
D gene: NA; J gene: TRBJ1-1; V gene: TRBV11-2; clone size: few; CDR3 protein: CASSLDQQGYTEAFF; CDR3 DNA: TGTGCCAGCAGCTTAGATCAGCAGGGATACACTGAAGCTTTCTTT